This record covers a single TCR beta chain. Per the study methods: Estimation of nucleated cell counts relied on the amplification of reference gene primers. Measured with immunoSEQ multiplex PCR; TCRdb has only the in-frame clones, and not every one. V and J calls and clone size are those listed in that table; D and trimming were worked out from the DNA. The data hold under 300,000 clones, with 84% observed a single time. These data are taken from a study of blood T cell repertoires in COVID-19. Study at large: There were acute and convalescent COVID-19 samples, and they came from the United States, Italy and Spain. In each case, the material was cDNA or gDNA derived from T cells, B-cell-depleted T cells, or PBMCs.

What was sequenced was peripheral blood. The TCR sequence derives from a man in his forties or fifties with acute or convalescent COVID-19.

The CDR3 DNA sequence: TGTGCCAGCAGCGTCCTGGGGGTTGGACTAGGTAACGAGCAGTACTTC. This translates into CASSVLGVGLGNEQYF. The rearrangement uses TRBV7-2 and TRBJ2-7; 7 nucleotides line up with TRBD2. CDR3 length: 16 residues. Germline CDR1 reads SGHTA; CDR2 reads FQGNSA. Trimming took 5 bases from V and 5 from J; bases not matched to a gene: 15.